Listed here are 18 T cell receptor beta chains from one sample, sequenced in a study of response to subunit inactivated influenza vaccine. TCRdb redid the calling of the RT-PCR reads with MiXCR, one entry per CDR3 protein. Altogether around 760,000 distinct CDR3 sequences are present, about 14% being singletons, with the ten largest covering roughly 6.4%. The starting material was PBMCs from blood, obtained approximately 15 days before vaccination. The receptors shown here come from a man between 45 and 60 years old who received an inactivated influenza vaccine.

This clonotype was found a few times. This rearrangement joins TRBV5-1 to TRBJ2-1; D is ambiguous. The germline V gene encodes CDR1 SGHRS and CDR2 YFSETQ. The CDR3 covers 13 residues. V gave up 2 bases and J gave up 8 bases, with 11 bases separating them. The CDR3 here is CASSFMDGDEQFF. CDR3 nucleotides: TGCGCCAGCAGCTTTATGGATGGGGATGAGCAGTTCTTC.

This clonotype has a handful of counts. The genes are TRBV24-1 and TRBJ2-5; a possible D gene is TRBD2 (6 bases). CDR1 is KGHDR and CDR2 is SFDVKD in the germline V gene. This CDR3 is built from 14 residues. V lost 7 bases and J 5 bases, leaving 16 bases between the germline ends. CDR3 residues: CATSLGAGLETQYF. The CDR3 DNA reads as TGTGCCACCAGCCTTGGCGCGGGGCTGGAGACCCAGTACTTC.

The chain carries TRBV18 and TRBJ2-3; 10 bases are shared with TRBD1. This CDR3 contains 15 residues. J gave up 4 bases and V 3 bases, and 4 bases lay outside the gene matches. Looked up from germline, CDR1 is KGHSH and CDR2 is LQKENI. CDR3 sequence reads: CASSPMTGGADTQYF. CDR3 DNA: TGTGCCAGCTCACCCATGACAGGGGGCGCAGATACGCAGTATTTT.

This clonotype was counted only a few times. V usage is TRBV5-1 and J usage is TRBJ2-1; 8 bases are a match to TRBD2. The CDR3 spans 16 residues. J was trimmed by 2 bases and V by 4 bases; bases with no gene match: 8. Germline V gene lookup returns CDR1 SGHRS and CDR2 YFSETQ. The CDR3 sequence: CASSPSGGLTYNEQFF. The CDR3, as DNA: TGCGCCAGCAGCCCGAGCGGGGGCTTAACCTACAATGAGCAGTTCTTC.

The chain is built from TRBV6-9 and TRBJ2-7, with TRBD1 identical over 7 bases. V lost 10 bases to trimming and J lost 4 bases; unmatched junction nucleotides: 10. Germline V gene lookup returns CDR1 MNHGY and CDR2 SVAAGI. The CDR3 runs to 13 residues. CDR3 sequence: CAKPPGQNYEQYF. The CDR3 DNA reads TGTGCCAAACCTCCGGGACAGAATTACGAGCAGTACTTC.

This clonotype was counted many times. This rearrangement joins TRBV28 to TRBJ1-1; tentative D call: TRBD1 (6 bases). From germline, CDR1 is MDHEN and CDR2 SYDVKM. This CDR3 comprises 13 residues. The CDR3 sequence: CARDRNLVTEAFF. Here the CDR3 DNA reads TGTGCACGAGACAGGAATTTGGTCACTGAAGCTTTCTTT.

The chain recombines TRBV20-1 with TRBJ2-2, with TRBD1 matching over 9 bases. The V and J ends lost 3 bases and 8 bases, in that order; junction bases with no gene match: 10. CDR3 size: 15 residues. Germline loops: CDR1 DFQATT, CDR2 SNEGSKA (reference sequence). CDR3 region: CSARRPGQGLGELFF. The CDR3 bases are TGCAGTGCTAGGCGCCCGGGACAGGGTTTGGGGGAGCTGTTTTTT.

This clonotype was recorded many times. The V and J genes are TRBV15 and TRBJ2-3, with 7 bases aligning to TRBD2. This CDR3 spans 16 amino acids. Germline loops: CDR1 LNHNV, CDR2 YYDKDF (reference sequence). The trim removed 4 bases at V and 0 bases at J, leaving 7 bases unmatched. This chain's CDR3 is CATSMFLGGSTDTQYF. In DNA form, the CDR3 reads TGTGCCACCAGCATGTTCTTGGGAGGGAGCACAGATACGCAGTATTTT.

This chain joins TRBV20-1 and TRBJ1-1; 7 bases are a match to TRBD1. In germline, CDR1 is DFQATT, CDR2 SNEGSKA (reference sequence). There are 14 residues in the CDR3. The J segment lost 2 bases and the V segment lost 0 bases, leaving 3 bases of the junction unmatched. The CDR3 spells CSARDWTGNTEAFF. CDR3 in DNA: TGCAGTGCTAGAGATTGGACAGGAAACACTGAAGCTTTCTTT.

This clonotype was counted ten times or more. The chain is built from TRBV12-3 or TRBV12-4 and TRBJ2-7; 10 bases fit TRBD1. Trimming removed 5 bases from V and 9 bases from J; junction bases left unmatched: 13. This CDR3 is 15 amino acids long. DNA of the CDR3: TGTGCCAGCAGTACCCCGGGACAGGGGCCGCGAAGGCAGTACTTC. It codes for CASSTPGQGPRRQYF.

A few counts support this clonotype. The chain links TRBV5-1 to TRBJ2-7; D remains ambiguous. CDR1 SGHRS and CDR2 YFSETQ come from the germline V gene. The CDR3 length is 13 residues. Trimming took 2 bases from V and 3 from J, leaving 9 bases between them. CDR3 bases: TGCGCCAGCAGCTTAGGTTCCGACTACGAGCAGTACTTC. Its translation is CASSLGSDYEQYF.

This clonotype was counted between two and nine times. V gene TRBV5-1 combines with J gene TRBJ1-1; D uncertain. This CDR3 has 13 amino acids. Trimming shortened V by 0 bases and J by 9 bases, and 12 bases separated the two germline ends. The germline V gene has CDR1 SGHRS and CDR2 YFSETQ. CDR3 nucleotide sequence: TGCGCCAGCAGCTTGGATAGAGAGTCCAAAGCTTTCTTT. The encoded protein is CASSLDRESKAFF. Using reference TRBV5-1 and TRBJ1-1 for the parts outside the CDR3, the full variable domain is KAGVTQTPRYLIKTRGQQVTLSCSPISGHRSVSWYQQTPGQGLQFLFEYFSETQRNKGNFPGRFSGRQFSNSRSEMNVSTLELGDSALYLCASSLDRESKAFFGQGTRLTVV.

The count of this clonotype is one. The V and J genes are TRBV20-1 and TRBJ1-1, with unresolved D. The V gene's germline CDR1 is DFQATT and CDR2 SNEGSKA (reference sequence). The CDR3 length is 14 residues. V gave up 2 bases and J gave up 7 bases, with 17 bases separating them. The chain's CDR3 is CSARRSSLGDEAFF. DNA for the CDR3: TGCAGTGCTAGAAGGAGCAGCCTTGGAGATGAAGCTTTCTTT.

This clonotype was recorded a few times. V is TRBV24-1 and J is TRBJ2-1; tentatively, D is TRBD1 (5 bases). Germline CDR1 is KGHDR and CDR2 is SFDVKD. The CDR3 runs 14 residues. V lost 11 bases, J lost 6 bases, and 19 bases lay in between. As DNA, the CDR3 is TGTGCCAGTGGACGGTTCCCAGGGTCCAATGAGCAGTTCTTC. This codes for CASGRFPGSNEQFF.

V is TRBV3-1 and J is TRBJ2-7; either TRBD1 or TRBD2 may supply D (5 bases each). CDR3 length: 15 residues. Germline V gene data show CDR1 as LGHDT and CDR2 as YNNKEL (reference sequence). Deletions cut 0 bases from V and 2 bases from J, with 11 bases between. CDR3 coding DNA: TGTGCCAGCAGCCAAGATTGGGGGAAGGCCTACGAGCAGTACTTC. Translated, it gives CASSQDWGKAYEQYF.

The chain combines TRBV12-3 or TRBV12-4 with TRBJ2-7; 7 bases map to TRBD1. The CDR3 extends over 14 amino acids. Trimming cost V 5 bases and J 5 bases; bases outside gene matches: 9. The CDR3 sequence is CASSIGQASHEQYF. The CDR3 DNA reads TGTGCCAGCAGTATTGGACAGGCTTCCCACGAGCAGTACTTC.

This clonotype was counted between two and nine times. This rearrangement joins TRBV7-8 to TRBJ1-1; D gene ambiguous. Germline V gene sequence: CDR1 SGHVS, CDR2 FQNEAQ. V was cut by 0 bases and J by 0 bases, with 8 bases left in between. The CDR3 is 15 amino acids. Written as DNA, the CDR3 is TGTGCCAGCAGCTTAGCAGTTTTGATGAACACTGAAGCTTTCTTT. Protein sequence: CASSLAVLMNTEAFF.

This chain connects TRBV14 to TRBJ2-2, with D hard to call. The CDR3 covers 13 residues. Per germline, CDR1 SGHDN and CDR2 FVKESK. Trimming removed 1 base from V and 6 bases from J, with 6 bases in between. The CDR3 protein is CASSQVGPGELFF. For the CDR3, the DNA is TGTGCCAGCAGCCAAGTGGGCCCCGGGGAGCTGTTTTTT.